These 2 T cell receptor beta chains were all obtained from the same sample, sequenced in a study of control samples from healthy donors and cancer patients (dated by TCRdb to between 2020 and 2021). Library construction relied on the immunoSEQ multiplex PCR assay. What TCRdb holds here is the immuneACCESS table cut down to in-frame rearrangements. Part of the clones is not present; checked against another copy, under half of the missing clones reflect an unresolved V gene, and the others are unexplained. Recorded for this sample are some 95,000 clones; around nine tenths of them occurred a single time. The ten largest clonotypes hold 11% to 15% of the sample. The sequenced sample consisted of blood. The receptor set was obtained from a man aged 25 to 40 in good health.

The chain carries TRBV6-6 and TRBJ1-6; D remains unclear. The CDR3 loop spans 13 amino acids. V lost 2 bases and J lost 8, with 7 bases in between. Germline loops: CDR1 MNHNY, CDR2 SVGAGI (reference sequence). CDR3: CASSYEWDSPLHF. CDR3 nucleotides: TGTGCCAGCAGTTACGAATGGGATTCACCCCTCCACTTT.

The genes are TRBV19 and TRBJ1-3; D gene ambiguous. There are 14 residues in the CDR3. Germline CDR1 LNHDA, CDR2 SQIVND (reference sequence). Trimming left V 3 bases short and J 9 bases short, with 15 bases between. The CDR3 reads CASSISATSSTIYF. CDR3 DNA: TGTGCCAGTAGTATTTCGGCGACTTCCAGCACCATATATTTT.